Listed here are 4 T cell receptor beta chains from one sample, sequenced in a study of blood T cell repertoires in COVID-19. Produced via immunoSEQ multiplex PCR; TCRdb's table is partial and in-frame only. This table holds 150,000 to 160,000 clones, roughly 80% found once. Sequenced sample: peripheral blood. Receptors were obtained from a woman in her sixties or seventies with acute or convalescent COVID-19.

The chain combines TRBV29-1 with TRBJ2-3; a possible D gene is TRBD1 (6 bases). Germline V gene lookup returns CDR1 SQVTM and CDR2 ANQGSEA. The length of the CDR3 is 14 residues. Trimming removed 5 bases from V and 0 bases from J, with 12 bases in between. In DNA form, the CDR3 reads TGCAGCGTTAAAAGGGACACTAGCACAGATACGCAGTATTTT. The encoded protein is CSVKRDTSTDTQYF.

This chain uses TRBV18 with TRBJ1-4; 10 bases map to TRBD1. Per the germline V gene, CDR1 is KGHSH and CDR2 is LQKENI. V dropped 1 base and J dropped 1; count of bases not matched to a gene: 0. CDR3 length: 16 amino acids. CDR3 amino acids: CASSPRTGGTNEKLFF. The DNA for the CDR3 is TGTGCCAGCTCACCACGGACAGGGGGAACTAATGAAAAACTGTTTTTT.

The chain links TRBV5-1 to TRBJ2-3, with 9 bases that match TRBD1. Trimming cost V 2 bases and J 1 base; bases outside gene matches: 2. CDR1 is SGHRS, CDR2 YFSETQ, per germline. CDR3 length: 15 amino acids. The CDR3: CASSLQGAGTDTQYF. The CDR3 DNA follows: TGCGCCAGCAGCTTACAGGGGGCCGGCACAGATACGCAGTATTTT.

This clone was seen ten or more times. The chain employs TRBV6-5 and TRBJ1-1; 7 nucleotides line up with TRBD1. Germline assignment: CDR1 MNHEY and CDR2 SVGAGI. V lost 11 bases and J lost 4; bases outside the gene matches: 10. The CDR3 spans 13 residues. CDR3 in amino acids: CAAWKQGSTEAFF. DNA of the CDR3: TGTGCCGCGTGGAAACAGGGGAGCACTGAAGCTTTCTTT.